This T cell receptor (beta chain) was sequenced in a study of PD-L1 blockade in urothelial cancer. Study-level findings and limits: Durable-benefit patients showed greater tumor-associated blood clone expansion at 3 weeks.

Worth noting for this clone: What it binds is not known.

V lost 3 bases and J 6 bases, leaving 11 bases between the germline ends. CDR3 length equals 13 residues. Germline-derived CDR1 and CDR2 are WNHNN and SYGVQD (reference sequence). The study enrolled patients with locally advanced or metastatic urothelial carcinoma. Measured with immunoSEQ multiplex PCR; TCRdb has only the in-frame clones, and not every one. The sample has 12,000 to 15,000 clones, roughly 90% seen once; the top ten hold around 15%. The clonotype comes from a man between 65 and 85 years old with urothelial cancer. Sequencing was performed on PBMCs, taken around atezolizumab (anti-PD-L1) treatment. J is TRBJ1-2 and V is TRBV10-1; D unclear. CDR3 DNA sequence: TGCGCCAGCAGTGAATGGAGGAGGGATGGCTACACCTTC. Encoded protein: CASSEWRRDGYTF.